This TCR beta chain was found in a study of cytomegalovirus exposure and HLA in healthy donors. As regards this clone: Its antigen is unknown.

General study points: From TCR beta sequences, most subjects' HLA-A and HLA-B alleles were reportedly predicted accurately. An analysis was carried out at a later point. It showed that HLA-associated TCR beta chains were more clonally expanded than equally common non-associated chains. Productive status was seen about 90% or about 30% of the time for most TCR beta V segments in an earlier analysis.

This PCR relied on a set of 60 Vbeta primers and 13 Jbeta primers. Per the original methods: An analysis performed later counted around 86 million unique TCR beta chains (approximately 10 million of them shared). Libraries were prepared by immunoSEQ multiplex PCR; TCRdb keeps only in-frame clonotypes and omits some of them. V and J calls plus clone size are reproduced from that table; the DNA served to infer D and trimming. The table includes under 150,000 clones, under 90% detected once. The TCR originated in a woman between 40 and 50 years old in good health and CMV-seronegative. The sequenced sample was PBMCs.

CDR3 region: CASSLIAGGPHGELFF. CDR3 DNA sequence: TGTGCCAGCAGCTTGATAGCGGGGGGGCCTCACGGGGAGCTGTTTTTT. V is TRBV5-6 and J is TRBJ2-2; 11 bases fit TRBD2. The CDR3 is made up of 16 amino acids. The ends lost 1 base at V and 7 bases at J; junction bases unmatched: 6. CDR1 and CDR2 (germline): SGHDT, YYEEEE. Combining the CDR3 with reference TRBV5-6 and TRBJ2-2 gives the whole variable domain DAGVTQSPTHLIKTRGQQVTLRCSPKSGHDTVSWYQQALGQGPQFIFQYYEEEERQRGNFPDRFSGHQFPNYSSELNVNALLLGDSALYLCASSLIAGGPHGELFFGEGSRLTVL.